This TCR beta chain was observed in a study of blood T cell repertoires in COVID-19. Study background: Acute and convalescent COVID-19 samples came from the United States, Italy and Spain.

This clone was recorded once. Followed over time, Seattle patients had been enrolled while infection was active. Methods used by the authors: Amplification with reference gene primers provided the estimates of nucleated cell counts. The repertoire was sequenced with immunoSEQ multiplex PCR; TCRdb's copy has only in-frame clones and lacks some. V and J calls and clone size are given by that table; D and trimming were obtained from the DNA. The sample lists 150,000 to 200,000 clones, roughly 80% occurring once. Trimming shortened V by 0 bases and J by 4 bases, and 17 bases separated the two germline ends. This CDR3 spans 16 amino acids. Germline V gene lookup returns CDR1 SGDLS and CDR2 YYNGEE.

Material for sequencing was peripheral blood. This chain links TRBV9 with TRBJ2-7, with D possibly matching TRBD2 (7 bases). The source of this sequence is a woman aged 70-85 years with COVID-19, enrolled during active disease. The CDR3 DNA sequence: TGTGCCAGCAGCGTAGGGGGGGGCCAGGGAAATTACGAGCAGTACTTC. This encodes CASSVGGGQGNYEQYF. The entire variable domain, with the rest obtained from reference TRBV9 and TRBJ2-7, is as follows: DSGVTQTPKHLITATGQRVTLRCSPRSGDLSVYWYQQSLDQGLQFLIQYYNGEERAKGNILERFSAQQFPDLHSELNLSSLELGDSALYFCASSVGGGQGNYEQYFGPGTRLTVT.